A single sample is the source of the 5 T cell receptor beta chains below, sequenced in a study of cytomegalovirus exposure and HLA in healthy donors. The PCR had 60 Vbeta and 13 Jbeta primers. Libraries were prepared by immunoSEQ multiplex PCR; TCRdb keeps only in-frame clonotypes and omits some of them. The table shows roughly 110,000 clones, with 70% to 80% occurring only once. The sequencing sample was made of PBMCs. The receptors shown here come from a man in his sixties in good health and CMV-seronegative.

This clone was picked up a small number of times. The chain uses TRBV6-1 and TRBJ2-5; TRBD2 is a possible D gene (5 bases). CDR1 and CDR2 from the germline V gene are MNHNS and SASEGT. This CDR3 is 13 amino acids long. V lost 4 bases, J lost 1 base, and 7 bases lay in between. The CDR3: CASSGRLQETQYF. CDR3 bases: TGTGCCAGCAGTGGGAGGCTCCAAGAGACCCAGTACTTC.

V is TRBV2 and J is TRBJ2-5, with 9 bases matching TRBD1. The CDR3 is made up of 20 amino acids. V lost 5 bases and J lost 1; bases outside the gene matches: 20. The germline CDR1 and CDR2 sequences are SNHLY and FYNNEI. The CDR3 sequence: CASSNTASRLPGQGQETQYF. For the CDR3, the DNA is TGTGCCAGCAGTAACACGGCCAGCCGTCTCCCGGGACAGGGCCAAGAGACCCAGTACTTC.

The CDR3 here is CASSPGTNQPQHF. CDR3 coding DNA: TGCGCCAGCAGCCCGGGAACCAATCAGCCCCAGCATTTT. This chain joins TRBV4-3 and TRBJ1-5; D is unclear. The germline V gene has CDR1 LGHNA and CDR2 YSLEER. CDR3 length: 13 amino acids. Trimming pared 4 bases from V and 3 bases from J, leaving 7 bases between.

J is TRBJ2-2 and V is TRBV6-6, with a possible D match to TRBD1 (6 bases). V shed 8 bases and J shed 1 base, with 11 bases lying between them. The CDR3 contains 14 residues. Germline V gene data show CDR1 as MNHNY and CDR2 as SVGAGI (reference sequence). DNA of the CDR3: TGTGCCAGCTCCGACAGGCAGAACACCGGGGAGCTGTTTTTT. This encodes CASSDRQNTGELFF.

There are a few counts of this clone. The chain carries TRBV15 and TRBJ1-1; TRBD1 agrees at 8 bases. Germline CDR1 is LNHNV and CDR2 is YYDKDF (reference sequence). The CDR3 contains 16 residues. J was trimmed by 1 base and V by 0 bases; bases with no gene match: 4. CDR3 in amino acids: CATSRDWDRKNTEAFF. The CDR3 nucleotides read TGTGCCACCAGCAGAGATTGGGACAGGAAGAACACTGAAGCTTTCTTT.